This T cell receptor (beta chain) is from a study of cytomegalovirus exposure and HLA in healthy donors. All donors participated as healthy donors of bone marrow. Looked up from germline, CDR1 is GTSNPN and CDR2 is SVGIG (reference sequence). The CDR3 is 17 amino acids. Trimming took 2 bases from V and 1 from J, leaving 20 bases between them. 60 Vbeta and 13 Jbeta primers were used in PCR. Libraries were prepared by immunoSEQ multiplex PCR; TCRdb keeps only in-frame clonotypes and omits some of them. The data show some 140,000 clones, 70% to 80% seen once. On this clone itself: Antigen: not known.

General study results and limits: Later work associated fewer than 20,000 TCR beta sequences with HLA alleles at 0.05 false discovery rate.

This receptor was taken from a man aged 25 to 40 in good health and CMV-seronegative. The V gene is TRBV30, the J gene TRBJ1-2; a weak D match, TRBD1 (6 bases). Material for sequencing was PBMCs. The DNA for the CDR3 is TGTGCCTGGAGTACATCCGGGACACTTAAACTTAACTATGGCTACACCTTC. Encoded protein: CAWSTSGTLKLNYGYTF.